Each of the 17 T cell receptor beta chains below was sequenced from the same sample in a study of Ad26.COV2.S vaccination and SARS-CoV-2 variants. Treatment noted: approximately 18 received Ad26.COV2.S at low or high dose, single or two shots; about 5 received placebo; per-sample allocation not given. Collection of the samples took place on day 63 after the first injection of vaccine or placebo. TCRdb's table, derived via immunoSEQ multiplex PCR, lists solely in-frame clones and lacks some. The sample records 200,000 to 300,000 clones, roughly 90% being singletons. The material was peripheral blood, obtained in a trial of Ad26.COV2.S vaccine versus placebo. These receptors originate from a person between 18 and 65 years old who received the Ad26.COV2.S COVID-19 vaccine or a placebo.

In this sample, this clone turned up once. The chain joins TRBV28 to TRBJ2-7, with 11 bases matching TRBD2. The CDR3 sequence is 15 residues long. The germline CDR1 and CDR2 sequences are MDHEN and SYDVKM. The V gene end was trimmed by 5 bases and the J gene end by 3 bases; junction bases not matched to a gene: 6. The CDR3 DNA reads TGTGCCAGCAGTGGGATAGCGGGAGGGGGCTACGAGCAGTACTTC. This translates into CASSGIAGGGYEQYF.

The genes are TRBV6-4 and TRBJ2-3; 13 bases align to TRBD2. The germline V gene encodes CDR1 MRHNA and CDR2 SNTAGT. The CDR3 spans 17 residues. Unmatched junction bases numbered 6, after V lost 6 bases and J lost 0 bases. The CDR3 is CASRRGTSGDSTDTQYF. In DNA, the CDR3 is TGTGCCAGCAGAAGGGGGACTAGCGGGGACAGCACAGATACGCAGTATTTT.

The chain recombines TRBV4-1 with TRBJ1-1; D unresolved. The CDR3 spans 15 residues. The germline gives CDR1 MGHRA, CDR2 YSYEKL. The V end lost 6 bases, the J end lost 1 base, and 15 bases lay between the germline ends. As DNA, the CDR3 is TGCGCCAGCAGGCCTATGGCGGGCTCGAACACTGAAGCTTTCTTT. It specifies CASRPMAGSNTEAFF.

The CDR3 region is CASSRIRGGSYEQYF. Here the CDR3 DNA reads TGCGCCAGCAGCCGTATACGGGGGGGATCCTACGAGCAGTACTTC. This chain uses TRBV5-1 with TRBJ2-7, with 8 bases lining up with TRBD2. The CDR3 spans 15 residues. With V trimmed by 4 bases and J by 1 base, 7 bases remained unmatched. Germline lookup yields CDR1 SGHRS and CDR2 YFSETQ.

This chain uses TRBV3-1 (or the pseudogene TRBV3-2) with TRBJ2-5; TRBD1 aligns across 10 bases. V shed 5 bases and J 5 bases; nucleotides not matched to a gene: 11. CDR1 and CDR2 (germline): LGHDT, YNNKEL (reference sequence). CDR3 size: 16 residues. The CDR3 DNA reads as TGTGCCAGCAGCAGCACCGGGACAGGGGAGAGGGAGACCCAGTACTTC. It codes for CASSSTGTGERETQYF.

This chain joins TRBV7-9 and TRBJ2-7; TRBD1 matches at 9 bases. Trimming removed 6 bases from V and 2 bases from J; junction bases left unmatched: 5. This CDR3 contains 14 residues. The germline V gene encodes CDR1 SEHNR and CDR2 FQNEAQ (reference sequence). CDR3 residues: CASSSGTGTYEQYF. CDR3 nucleotide sequence: TGTGCCAGCAGTTCCGGGACAGGGACCTACGAGCAGTACTTC.

This chain joins TRBV28 and TRBJ1-1; D is possibly TRBD1 (6 bases). Germline V gene data show CDR1 as MDHEN and CDR2 as SYDVKM. The CDR3 length is 16 residues. The V and J ends lost 5 bases and 1 base respectively, with 17 bases between them. CDR3 region: CASSPSRGAGNTEAFF. CDR3 sequence (DNA): TGTGCCAGCAGTCCCTCGAGGGGGGCCGGGAACACTGAAGCTTTCTTT.

V usage is TRBV28 and J usage is TRBJ2-1; weak D call: TRBD1 (5 bases). The CDR3 covers 14 residues. Germline-derived CDR1 and CDR2 are MDHEN and SYDVKM. The ends were cut back, 1 base at V and 6 bases at J, with 10 bases in the middle. CDR3 DNA: TGTGCCAGCAGTTTATCAAGCCAGGGCAATGAGCAGTTCTTC. This codes for CASSLSSQGNEQFF.

The chain joins TRBV2 to TRBJ2-7; D is unclear. V gave up 2 bases and J gave up 0 bases, with 5 bases separating them. Germline loops: CDR1 SNHLY, CDR2 FYNNEI. This CDR3 is built from 13 residues. The CDR3: CASSEPGSYEQYF. The CDR3 region has the DNA TGTGCCAGCAGTGAACCAGGCTCCTACGAGCAGTACTTC.

The chain carries TRBV6-2 or TRBV6-3 and TRBJ2-4, with D perhaps TRBD2 (5 bases). The V gene's germline CDR1 is MNHEY and CDR2 SVGEGT. This CDR3 is built from 15 residues. With 2 bases removed from V and 7 bases from J, the gap between germline ends came to 15 bases. CDR3 residues: CASSYEGGGVNIQYF. The CDR3 bases are TGTGCCAGCAGTTACGAAGGTGGAGGTGTCAACATTCAGTACTTC.

This clone was counted a few times. The chain combines TRBV11-1 with TRBJ1-2, with D maybe TRBD1 (5 bases). This CDR3 contains 13 residues. V lost 5 bases to trimming and J lost 1 base, with 8 bases between them. CDR1 is SGHAT, CDR2 FQDESV, per germline (reference sequence). CDR3 sequence: CASSQTVNYGYTF. CDR3 in DNA: TGTGCCAGCAGCCAGACAGTTAACTATGGCTACACCTTC.

The rearrangement joins TRBV7-9 to TRBJ2-3, with 11 bases lining up with TRBD2. Germline CDR1 SEHNR, CDR2 FQNEAQ (reference sequence). Trimming cost V 7 bases and J 7 bases; bases outside gene matches: 7. The CDR3 has 14 residues. CDR3 bases: TGTGCCAGCATGGGGACTAGCGGAATCAATACGCAGTATTTT. Its translation: CASMGTSGINTQYF. Based on the CDR3 plus reference TRBV7-9 and TRBJ2-3, the full variable domain is DTGVSQNPRHKITKRGQNVTFRCDPISEHNRLYWYRQTLGQGPEFLTYFQNEAQLEKSRLLSDRFSAERPKGSFSTLEIQRTEQGDSAMYLCASMGTSGINTQYFGPGTRLTVL.

V usage is TRBV5-5 and J usage is TRBJ2-3; 10 bases align to TRBD2. This CDR3 comprises 17 residues. Germline CDR1 reads SGHKS; CDR2 reads YYEKEE (reference sequence). V lost 5 bases to trimming and J lost 5 bases; unmatched junction nucleotides: 14. The CDR3 bases are TGTGCCAGCAGTCAACCCACCCCGGGACTAGCGCTAGATACGCAGTATTTT. Translating gives CASSQPTPGLALDTQYF.

The chain uses TRBV4-2 and TRBJ1-1, with TRBD1 matching 7 bases. The CDR3 has 18 residues. V lost 2 bases and J lost 2; bases outside the gene matches: 14. Germline CDR1 is LGHNA and CDR2 is YNFKEQ. As DNA, the CDR3 is TGTGCCAGCAGCCAACTCGGGACAGCCGTTGTCAAAAACACTGAAGCTTTCTTT. It codes for CASSQLGTAVVKNTEAFF.

The rearrangement links TRBV5-1 to TRBJ1-5, with TRBD1 matching over 7 bases. Germline CDR1 and CDR2: SGHRS and YFSETQ. Unmatched junction bases numbered 7, after V lost 0 bases and J lost 7 bases. CDR3 length: 15 residues. CDR3 residues: CASSLGDRADQPQHF. CDR3 bases: TGCGCCAGCAGCTTGGGTGACAGGGCGGACCAGCCCCAGCATTTT. The entire variable domain, with the rest obtained from reference TRBV5-1 and TRBJ1-5, is as follows: KAGVTQTPRYLIKTRGQQVTLSCSPISGHRSVSWYQQTPGQGLQFLFEYFSETQRNKGNFPGRFSGRQFSNSRSEMNVSTLELGDSALYLCASSLGDRADQPQHFGDGTRLSIL.

The chain carries TRBV28 and TRBJ1-5, with 7 bases identical to TRBD1. The CDR3 contains 16 residues. With 2 bases clipped from V and 5 bases from J, the junction kept 9 bases outside the gene matches. CDR1 and CDR2 from the germline V gene are MDHEN and SYDVKM. The CDR3 region is CASSLVAAGTDQPQHF. The CDR3, as DNA: TGTGCCAGCAGTTTAGTTGCTGCCGGGACAGATCAGCCCCAGCATTTT.

This rearrangement joins TRBV25-1 to TRBJ1-5, with D perhaps TRBD1 (5 bases). CDR1 is MGHDK and CDR2 is SYGVNS in the germline V gene. Trimming left V 3 bases short and J 7 bases short, with 10 bases between. The CDR3 covers 13 residues. The CDR3 coding sequence is TGTGCCAGCAGTGAGGGGGGTGCCCAGCCCCAGCATTTT. Its translation is CASSEGGAQPQHF.